Listed below are T cell receptor beta chains from one sample, sequenced in a study of OX40 agonist ivuxolimab in advanced cancers. Assay used: immunoSEQ multiplex PCR; TCRdb lists only in-frame clones, some missing. The repertoire holds 25,000 to 35,000 clones, with over 75% as singletons. The source material was CD4+ or CD8+ T cells sorted from blood, sampled in a trial of the OX40 agonist ivuxolimab. These receptors were obtained from an adult with an advanced solid tumor such as melanoma, head and neck, liver or kidney cancer. Both conserved end residues are part of each CDR3. D genes are given only for firm matches. Rows may omit the clone size; those that give it use once, few, many or a size class.

v_gene	abundance	j_gene	d_gene	CDR3aa	CDR3nt
TRBV13	once	TRBJ2-1	TRBD2	CASSLGLATNYNEQFF	TGTGCCAGCAGCCTAGGACTAGCGACTAACTACAATGAGCAGTTCTTC
TRBV29-1	few	TRBJ1-1	NA	CSVELRGPEAFF	TGCAGCGTTGAGTTGAGGGGACCTGAAGCTTTCTTT
TRBV6-5	NA	TRBJ1-2	NA	CATDSGYYGYTF	TGTGCCACCGACTCAGGGTACTATGGCTACACCTTC
TRBV19	few	TRBJ1-1	NA	CASSRGNTEAFF	TGTGCCAGTAGCAGGGGGAACACTGAAGCTTTCTTT
TRBV5-6	NA	TRBJ2-5	TRBD1	CASSLRGHETQYF	TGTGCCAGCAGCCTTAGGGGGCATGAGACCCAGTACTTC
TRBV28	NA	TRBJ1-1	NA	CASSFLRLDGDTEAFF	TGTGCCAGCAGTTTTCTTCGGTTGGACGGGGACACTGAAGCTTTCTTT
TRBV6-5	NA	TRBJ2-5	TRBD1	CASSYGDREDPETQYF	TGTGCCAGCAGTTACGGGGACAGGGAAGACCCAGAGACCCAGTACTTC
TRBV19	NA	TRBJ2-1	TRBD1	CASRMGTGSLNEQFF	TGTGCCAGTAGGATGGGGACAGGGTCGCTTAATGAGCAGTTCTTC
TRBV19	NA	TRBJ1-4	NA	CASSIGSGTNEKLFF	TGTGCCAGTAGTATTGGGTCCGGAACTAATGAAAAACTGTTTTTT
TRBV19	NA	TRBJ2-7	TRBD2	CASNPSGRAYEQYF	TGTGCCAGTAACCCTAGCGGGAGGGCCTACGAGCAGTACTTC
TRBV5-1	NA	TRBJ2-4	NA	CASSNARQIFSENIQYF	TGCGCCAGCAGCAACGCGCGACAGATCTTTTCCGAAAACATTCAGTACTTC